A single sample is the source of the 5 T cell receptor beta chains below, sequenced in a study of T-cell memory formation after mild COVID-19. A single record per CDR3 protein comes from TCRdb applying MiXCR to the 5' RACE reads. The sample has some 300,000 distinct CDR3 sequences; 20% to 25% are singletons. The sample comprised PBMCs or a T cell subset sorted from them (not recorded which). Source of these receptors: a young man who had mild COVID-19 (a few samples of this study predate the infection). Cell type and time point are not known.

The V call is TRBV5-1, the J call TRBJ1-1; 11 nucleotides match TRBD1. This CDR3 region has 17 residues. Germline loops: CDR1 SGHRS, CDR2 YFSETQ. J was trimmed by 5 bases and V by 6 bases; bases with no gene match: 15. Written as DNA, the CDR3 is TGCGCCAGCACAATCGGACCCGGGACAGGGGGTGAGACTGAAGCTTTCTTT. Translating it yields CASTIGPGTGGETEAFF.

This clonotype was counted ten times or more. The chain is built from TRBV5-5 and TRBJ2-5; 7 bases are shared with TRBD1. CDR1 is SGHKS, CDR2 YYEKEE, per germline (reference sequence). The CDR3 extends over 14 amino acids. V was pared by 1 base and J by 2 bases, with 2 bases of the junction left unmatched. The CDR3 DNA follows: TGTGCCAGCAGCTTGATGGGACAGCAAGAGACCCAGTACTTC. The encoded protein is CASSLMGQQETQYF.

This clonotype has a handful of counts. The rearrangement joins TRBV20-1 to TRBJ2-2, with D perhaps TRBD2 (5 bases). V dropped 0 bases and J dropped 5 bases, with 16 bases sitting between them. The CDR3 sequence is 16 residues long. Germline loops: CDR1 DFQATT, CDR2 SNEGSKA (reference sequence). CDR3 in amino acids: CSAREFGDGGTGELFF. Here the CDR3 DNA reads TGCAGTGCTAGAGAGTTCGGGGATGGTGGGACCGGGGAGCTGTTTTTT.

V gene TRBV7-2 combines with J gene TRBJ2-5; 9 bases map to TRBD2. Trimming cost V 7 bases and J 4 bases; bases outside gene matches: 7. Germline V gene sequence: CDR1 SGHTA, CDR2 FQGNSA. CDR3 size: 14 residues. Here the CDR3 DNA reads TGTGCCAGCATGACAGCTAGCGGGGCAGAGACCCAGTACTTC. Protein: CASMTASGAETQYF.

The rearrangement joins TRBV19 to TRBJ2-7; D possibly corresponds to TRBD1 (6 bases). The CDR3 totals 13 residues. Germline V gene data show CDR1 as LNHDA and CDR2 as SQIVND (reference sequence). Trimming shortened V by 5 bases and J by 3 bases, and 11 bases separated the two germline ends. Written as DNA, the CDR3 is TGTGCCAGTAGTGGGGACACCAGCTACGAGCAGTACTTC. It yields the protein CASSGDTSYEQYF.